This note documents a single T cell receptor (beta chain) sequence. Its antigen is unknown. The sample comes from a study of cytomegalovirus exposure and HLA in healthy donors. Study-wide context: Among 150 million to 200 million T cells, an earlier analysis found 95 million to 140 million unique TCR beta sequences. Study conclusions and caveats: TCR beta V- and J-gene trimming, according to a later analysis, was linked to a missense DCLRE1C variant.

Researchers ran the PCR with 60 Vbeta and 13 Jbeta primers. Libraries were prepared by immunoSEQ multiplex PCR; TCRdb keeps only in-frame clonotypes and omits some of them. The data hold about 150,000 clones, with 79% observed a single time. Germline V gene data show CDR1 as KGHSH and CDR2 as LQKENI. V was clipped by 2 bases and J by 6 bases, with 11 bases between them. This CDR3 is built from 13 residues. The TCR sequence derives from a man aged 45-60 years in good health and CMV-seropositive. Material for sequencing was PBMCs. This chain links TRBV18 with TRBJ2-7; D uncertain. The CDR3 sequence: CASSPEAAVEQYF. The CDR3 DNA is TGTGCCAGCTCACCAGAGGCGGCAGTCGAGCAGTACTTC.